This T cell receptor (beta chain) was identified in a study of blood T cell repertoires in COVID-19. Turning to the study itself: Sources were T cells, B-cell-depleted T cells, or PBMCs; the material itself was cDNA or gDNA.

J was trimmed by 2 bases and V by 3 bases; bases with no gene match: 1. Germline CDR1 and CDR2: GTSNPN and SVGIG (reference sequence). This CDR3 is 12 amino acids long. Original data processing: It was from reference gene primer amplification that nucleated cell counts were estimated. Measured with immunoSEQ multiplex PCR; TCRdb has only the in-frame clones, and not every one. V and J calls and clone size follow that table, whereas D and trimming were derived from the DNA. The sample contains about 280,000 clones, around nine tenths of which appear only once. This chain joins TRBV30 and TRBJ2-7; 7 positions match TRBD1. This clonotype was sampled from a man aged 50-59 years with acute or convalescent COVID-19. The material sequenced was peripheral blood. The CDR3 protein is CAWRGTAYEQYF. CDR3 coding DNA: TGTGCCTGGAGGGGGACAGCCTACGAGCAGTACTTC.